A single sample is the source of the 21 T cell receptor beta chains below, sequenced in a study of T cells in Graves' hyperthyroidism and ophthalmopathy. The TCR beta CDR3 regions underwent amplification using RNA transcripts as the source. HTBI primers were the set used in a first-round RT-PCR of the TCR CDR3. Using its own MiXCR run on the multiplex PCR reads, TCRdb lists one record per CDR3 protein. In the table there are around 500,000 distinct CDR3 sequences, around 15% of which are singletons. Sequencing was performed on blood. These TCRs come from a woman aged 40 to 50 with Graves' hyperthyroidism.

This sequence joins TRBV25-1 and TRBJ2-7, with TRBD1 matching 8 bases. Germline V lookup: CDR1 MGHDK, CDR2 SYGVNS. J gave up 3 bases and V 6 bases, and 10 bases lay outside the gene matches. The CDR3 covers 15 residues. As DNA, the CDR3 is TGTGCCAGCAGAGAGAGCCAGACAGGGGACTACGAGCAGTACTTC. Residues: CASRESQTGDYEQYF.

This clonotype has a count of ten or more. The V and J genes are TRBV3-1 and TRBJ2-7; 14 bases match TRBD2. The CDR3 sequence is 15 residues long. The V segment lost 6 bases and the J segment 5 bases; nucleotides outside the gene matches: 6. Germline values: CDR1 LGHDT, CDR2 YNNKEL (reference sequence). Here the CDR3 DNA reads TGTGCCAGCAGTCAGACTAGCGGGAGGGCCAACGAGCAGTACTTC. Translated, it gives CASSQTSGRANEQYF.

This clonotype was seen at least ten times. This chain links TRBV29-1 with TRBJ2-1; no clear D. CDR1 and CDR2 from the germline V gene are SQVTM and ANQGSEA. V was cut by 3 bases and J by 2 bases, with 5 bases left in between. The CDR3 is 12 amino acids. The CDR3 loop reads CSVDKTYNEQFF. The CDR3 DNA reads as TGCAGCGTTGACAAAACCTACAATGAGCAGTTCTTC.

The table lists this clonotype with many counts. The chain combines TRBV5-1 with TRBJ2-1; D gene unclear. The CDR3 runs 15 residues. Germline CDR1 SGHRS, CDR2 YFSETQ. V was pared by 0 bases and J by 0 bases, with 7 bases between. The DNA of the CDR3 is TGCGCCAGCAGCTTGGCTGGGAACTCCTACAATGAGCAGTTCTTC. Translation gives CASSLAGNSYNEQFF.

This clonotype has ten or more counts. The rearrangement joins TRBV4-1 to TRBJ1-1, with 7 positions matching TRBD1. Germline loops: CDR1 MGHRA, CDR2 YSYEKL. The trim removed 2 bases at V and 1 base at J, leaving 4 bases unmatched. There are 15 residues in the CDR3. CDR3 in DNA: TGCGCCAGCAGCCAACAACAGGGGACGAACACTGAAGCTTTCTTT. Amino acids: CASSQQQGTNTEAFF.

There are many counts of this clonotype. The chain carries TRBV20-1 and TRBJ2-2; weak D call: TRBD2 (6 bases). The CDR3 has 15 residues. CDR1 and CDR2 from the germline V gene are DFQATT and SNEGSKA (reference sequence). V was shortened by 6 bases and J by 1 base, with 15 bases between the two germline ends. For the CDR3, the DNA is TGCAGTGCCCTCCACGGGACTCGGAACACCGGGGAGCTGTTTTTT. Amino acids: CSALHGTRNTGELFF.

This clonotype was seen repeatedly, ten times or more. A junction boundary mismatches the germline segment, possibly from a read error. The chain recombines TRBV20-1 with TRBJ2-2, with 9 bases matching TRBD1. Germline CDR1 is DFQATT and CDR2 is SNEGSKA (reference sequence). This CDR3 spans 18 amino acids. CDR3 DNA: TGCAGTGCCAGAGGGGCGGTGGGACAGGGCGCTGGAACTGGGGAGCTGTTTTTT. Protein product: CSARGAVGQGAGTGELFF.

In this sample, this clonotype turned up many times. The chain has TRBV27 and TRBJ2-2; 9 nucleotides agree with TRBD1. Germline V CDR1 and CDR2: MNHEY, SMNVEV (reference sequence). The CDR3 is made up of 15 amino acids. The V gene end was trimmed by 6 bases and the J gene end by 5 bases; junction bases not matched to a gene: 7. CDR3 region: CASRAQGAGTGELFF. The DNA of the CDR3 is TGTGCCAGCAGGGCACAGGGGGCCGGAACCGGGGAGCTGTTTTTT.

This clonotype was found a few times. The chain carries TRBV6-1 and TRBJ2-7, with TRBD2 matching 14 bases. With 5 bases clipped from V and 6 bases from J, the junction kept 6 bases outside the gene matches. The V gene's germline CDR1 is MNHNS and CDR2 SASEGT. This CDR3 contains 15 residues. The CDR3 spells CASSTGLAGVGEQYF. Here the CDR3 DNA reads TGTGCCAGCAGTACGGGACTAGCGGGAGTTGGCGAGCAGTACTTC.

The gene calls are TRBV7-3 and TRBJ2-1, with a tentative D call TRBD2 (6 bases). The CDR3 contains 18 residues. Germline values: CDR1 SGHTA, CDR2 FQGTGA. V lost 2 bases, J lost 7 bases, and 24 bases lay in between. CDR3 region: CASSLVPPPASRGNEQFF. CDR3 DNA sequence: TGTGCCAGCAGCTTAGTTCCCCCTCCGGCTAGTCGGGGGAATGAGCAGTTCTTC.

A few counts support this clonotype. A much larger clonotype is one base distant, so this may be a read error. Likely a read error: the CDR3 ends without its conserved phenylalanine or tryptophan. The DNA of the CDR3 is TGTGCCAGCAGTGAAAGGGGACTAGCGACCTACAATGAGCAGTTCCTC. It encodes CASSERGLATYNEQFL. The chain recombines TRBV2 with TRBJ2-1, with 10 bases matching TRBD2. This CDR3 contains 16 residues. Germline-derived CDR1 and CDR2 are SNHLY and FYNNEI. Trimming removed 2 bases from V and 2 bases from J; junction bases left unmatched: 3.

Remarks on this clonotype: This may be a read error: a much more frequent sequence differs by one nucleotide. The chain recombines TRBV27 with TRBJ1-5; D uncertain. The CDR3 is 13 residues long. Per germline, CDR1 MNHEY and CDR2 SMNVEV (reference sequence). The CDR3 DNA reads as TGTACCAGCAGTCTAAGGACCGGTCAGCCCCAGCATTTT. Translation: CTSSLRTGQPQHF.

This clonotype was counted a few times. V and J are TRBV6-6 and TRBJ2-7, with D perhaps assigned TRBD1 or TRBD2 (5 bases each). The V and J ends lost 0 bases and 2 bases respectively, with 14 bases between them. In germline, CDR1 is MNHNY, CDR2 SVGAGI (reference sequence). This CDR3 has 16 residues. The CDR3 protein is CASSYSIGGRTYEQYF. In DNA, the CDR3 is TGTGCCAGCAGTTACTCGATTGGGGGTCGAACCTACGAGCAGTACTTC.

This clonotype appeared a few times. J is TRBJ2-1 and V is TRBV3-1; D gene ambiguous. Trimming took off 1 base at V and 0 bases at J, with 13 bases between the two ends. Germline V gene data show CDR1 as LGHDT and CDR2 as YNNKEL (reference sequence). This CDR3 is built from 17 residues. The DNA of the CDR3 is TGTGCCAGCAGCCAAGGAGTAGGTACATCCTCCTACAATGAGCAGTTCTTC. It yields the protein CASSQGVGTSSYNEQFF.

This clonotype has more than one count but fewer than ten. A much larger clone sits a single nucleotide away, making a read error possible. This is likely a read error, given that the CDR3 carries no conserved phenylalanine or tryptophan at its end. This chain connects TRBV7-2 to TRBJ2-4; 7 bases are a match to TRBD1. Trimming at V came to 5 bases and at J to 6 bases, leaving 7 bases not matched to a gene. The CDR3 contains 14 residues. Germline-derived CDR1 and CDR2 are SGHTA and FQGNSA. The CDR3, as DNA: TGTGCCAGCAGCGATGACAGGGACACAAACATTCAGTACCTC. Protein: CASSDDRDTNIQYL.

The table lists this clonotype with many counts. The chain has TRBV6-1 and TRBJ2-7; possibly TRBD1 for D (6 bases). Germline V gene data show CDR1 as MNHNS and CDR2 as SASEGT. The germline V and J ends were trimmed by 7 bases and 0 bases, with 13 bases remaining between them. The CDR3 contains 14 residues. This CDR3 is CASTLDSNSYEQYF. The CDR3 coding sequence is TGTGCCAGCACCCTGGACAGTAACTCCTACGAGCAGTACTTC.

This clonotype was seen many times. V usage is TRBV2 and J usage is TRBJ2-7; D possibly corresponds to TRBD2 (6 bases). Germline V gene data show CDR1 as SNHLY and CDR2 as FYNNEI. This CDR3 comprises 15 residues. V lost 6 bases to trimming and J lost 5 bases, with 20 bases between them. DNA for the CDR3: TGTGCCAGCAGGAGGAGAGAGGGAGGAGCAAACGAGCAGTACTTC. This translates into CASRRREGGANEQYF.

In its sample, this clonotype was seen many times. The rearrangement links TRBV28 to TRBJ2-6, with TRBD1 identical over 10 bases. The germline gives CDR1 MDHEN, CDR2 SYDVKM. V gave up 4 bases and J gave up 3 bases; unmatched junction bases: 9. The CDR3 extends over 18 amino acids. Written as DNA, the CDR3 is TGTGCCAGCAGTTCCGGACAGGGGGGGGTCAGTGGGGCCAACGTCCTGACTTTC. Translated: CASSSGQGGVSGANVLTF.

This clonotype has ten or more counts. This chain connects TRBV28 to TRBJ2-7; D is tentatively TRBD1 or TRBD2 (6 bases each). V dropped 3 bases and J dropped 5 bases, with 20 bases sitting between them. Germline-derived CDR1 and CDR2 are MDHEN and SYDVKM. CDR3 length: 16 residues. The CDR3 bases are TGTGCCAGCAGTTTCATCCGGGGGACACCGGTGGACGAGCAGTACTTC. Translating it yields CASSFIRGTPVDEQYF.

There are many counts of this clonotype. The V and J genes are TRBV20-1 and TRBJ2-1; 10 nucleotides match TRBD2. The CDR3 is 15 amino acids. Germline lookup yields CDR1 DFQATT and CDR2 SNEGSKA (reference sequence). The ends lost 6 bases at V and 6 bases at J; junction bases unmatched: 11. CDR3 in amino acids: CSARPGLARFNEQFF. The CDR3 nucleotides read TGCAGTGCCAGACCGGGACTAGCGCGATTCAATGAGCAGTTCTTC.

This clonotype appeared a few times. J is TRBJ2-2 and V is TRBV20-1, with TRBD1 as a possible D gene (6 bases). V lost 1 base to trimming and J lost 4 bases, with 10 bases between them. CDR1 is DFQATT, CDR2 SNEGSKA, per germline (reference sequence). The CDR3 loop spans 14 amino acids. This chain's CDR3 is CSARGQVSTGELFF. The CDR3 region has the DNA TGCAGTGCTAGAGGACAGGTTAGCACCGGGGAGCTGTTTTTT.